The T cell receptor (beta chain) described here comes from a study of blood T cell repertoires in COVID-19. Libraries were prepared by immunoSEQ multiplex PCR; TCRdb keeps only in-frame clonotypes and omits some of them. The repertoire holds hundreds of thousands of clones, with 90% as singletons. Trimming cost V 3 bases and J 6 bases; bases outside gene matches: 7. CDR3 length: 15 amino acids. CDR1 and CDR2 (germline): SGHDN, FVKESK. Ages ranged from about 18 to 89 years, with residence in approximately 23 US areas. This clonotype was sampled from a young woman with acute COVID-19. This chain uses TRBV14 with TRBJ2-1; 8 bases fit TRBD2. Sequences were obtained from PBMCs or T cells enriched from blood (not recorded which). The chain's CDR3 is CASSQTGLVPNEQFF. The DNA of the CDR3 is TGTGCCAGCAGCCAGACGGGACTAGTTCCCAATGAGCAGTTCTTC.